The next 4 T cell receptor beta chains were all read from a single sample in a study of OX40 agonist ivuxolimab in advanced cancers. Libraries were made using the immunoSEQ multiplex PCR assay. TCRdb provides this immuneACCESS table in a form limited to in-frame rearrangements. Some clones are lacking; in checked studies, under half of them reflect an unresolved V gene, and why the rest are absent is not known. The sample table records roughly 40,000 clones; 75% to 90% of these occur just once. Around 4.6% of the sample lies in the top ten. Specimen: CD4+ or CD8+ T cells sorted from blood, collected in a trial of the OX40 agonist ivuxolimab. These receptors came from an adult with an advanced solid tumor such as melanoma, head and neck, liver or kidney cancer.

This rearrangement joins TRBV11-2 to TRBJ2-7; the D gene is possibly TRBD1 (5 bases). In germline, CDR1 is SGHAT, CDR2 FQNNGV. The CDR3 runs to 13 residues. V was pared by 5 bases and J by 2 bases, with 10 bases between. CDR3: CASSRRVAYEQYF. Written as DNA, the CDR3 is TGTGCCAGCAGCCGCAGGGTCGCCTACGAGCAGTACTTC.

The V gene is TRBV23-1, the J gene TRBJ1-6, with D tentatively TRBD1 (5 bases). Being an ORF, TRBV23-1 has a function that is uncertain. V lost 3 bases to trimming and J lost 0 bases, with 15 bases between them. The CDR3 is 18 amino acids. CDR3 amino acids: CASSHLGGGGSYNSPLHF. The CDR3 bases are TGCGCCAGCAGTCACTTGGGGGGGGGAGGCTCCTATAATTCACCCCTCCACTTT.

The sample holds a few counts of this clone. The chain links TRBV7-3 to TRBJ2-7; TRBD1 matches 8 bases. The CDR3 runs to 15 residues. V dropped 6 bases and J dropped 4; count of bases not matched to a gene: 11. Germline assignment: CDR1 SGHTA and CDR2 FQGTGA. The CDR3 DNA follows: TGTGCCAGCAGTGTCTCCGGGACAGGCGGGTACGAGCAGTACTTC. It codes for CASSVSGTGGYEQYF.

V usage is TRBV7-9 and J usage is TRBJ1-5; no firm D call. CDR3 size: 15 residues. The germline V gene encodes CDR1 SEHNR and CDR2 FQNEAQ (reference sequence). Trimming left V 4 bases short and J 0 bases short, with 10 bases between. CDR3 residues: CASSSGRNSNQPQHF. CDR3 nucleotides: TGTGCCAGCAGCTCCGGGAGGAATAGCAATCAGCCCCAGCATTTT.